The source of this T cell receptor (beta chain) is a study of T cell repertoires in cytomegalovirus infection. At the level of the study: CMV epitopes, recently identified HLA-C-restricted and well-studied HLA-B-restricted, were used. Carrying CMV and the relevant HLA type showed in public TCR beta signatures.

TCRdb analysed the reads with MiXCR anew, one entry per CDR3 protein. The sample includes 450,000 to 600,000 distinct CDR3 sequences, about 39% of them seen just once. Findings of the study overall: Frequencies of public TCR beta families were cumulated, and this identified carriers of CMV plus the relevant HLA. Within the response measured ex vivo, HLA-C-restricted CMV-specific TCR beta clonotypes were dominant.

V was cut by 8 bases and J by 0 bases, with 11 bases left in between. The CDR3 extends over 13 amino acids. Germline loops: CDR1 LNHDA, CDR2 SQIVND (reference sequence). This clonotype was detected a few times. Its antigen is unknown. Sequenced material: cultured PBMCs, taken from culture after CMV antigen stimulation. This TCR derives from a human donor in good health (CMV status not recorded). Some clones in this sample may be carry-over from other donors' samples. The J gene is TRBJ2-7, the V gene TRBV19; D gene unclear. CDR3 loop: CASESPGSYEQYF. CDR3 in DNA: TGTGCCAGTGAATCCCCGGGCTCCTACGAGCAGTACTTC.